One sample yielded the 12 T cell receptor beta chains listed below, sequenced in a study of cytomegalovirus exposure and HLA in healthy donors listed by TCRdb under 2017. Library prep was done by the immunoSEQ multiplex PCR assay. The multiplex PCR relied on a mix of 60 forward primers for TCR Vbeta segments and 13 reverse primers for TCR Jbeta segments. What TCRdb holds here is the immuneACCESS table cut down to in-frame rearrangements. Part of the clones is not present; checked against another copy, under half of the missing clones reflect an unresolved V gene, and the others are unexplained. Counted in this sample were approximately 190,000 clones; 80% to 85% of them appeared once. The ten largest clonotypes hold approximately 0.8% of the sample. The sample comprised PBMCs. These receptor sequences come from a woman aged 18 to 35 in good health and CMV-seronegative.

The chain links TRBV7-3 to TRBJ2-1, with 10 bases lining up with TRBD2. Germline assignment: CDR1 SGHTA and CDR2 FQGTGA. The length of the CDR3 is 16 residues. Losses at the gene ends were 3 bases for V and 7 bases for J; bases not matched to a gene: 9. The CDR3 protein is CASSFKFTSGTNEQFF. The CDR3 coding sequence is TGTGCCAGCAGCTTTAAGTTCACTAGCGGGACGAATGAGCAGTTCTTC. Combining the CDR3 with reference TRBV7-3 and TRBJ2-1 gives the whole variable domain GAGVSQTPSNKVTEKGKYVELRCDPISGHTALYWYRQSLGQGPEFLIYFQGTGAADDSGLPNDRFFAVRPEGSVSTLKIQRTERGDSAVYLCASSFKFTSGTNEQFFGPGTRLTVL.

The chain links TRBV2 to TRBJ2-7; D call uncertain. Germline V gene lookup returns CDR1 SNHLY and CDR2 FYNNEI. Trimming left V 2 bases short and J 4 bases short, with 15 bases between. The CDR3 spans 15 residues. This chain's CDR3 is CASSEMQVLLYEQYF. CDR3 nucleotide sequence: TGTGCCAGCAGTGAAATGCAGGTTTTACTTTACGAGCAGTACTTC.

This clone came up once. This chain connects TRBV5-1 to TRBJ2-2; 9 bases map to TRBD1. CDR1 is SGHRS and CDR2 is YFSETQ in the germline V gene. CDR3 length equals 15 residues. The ends lost 4 bases at V and 2 bases at J; junction bases unmatched: 3. The CDR3 bases are TGCGCCAGCAGCGCGGGACAGGGTAACACCGGGGAGCTGTTTTTT. It is translated as CASSAGQGNTGELFF. Full variable domain (missing parts from reference TRBV5-1 and TRBJ2-2): KAGVTQTPRYLIKTRGQQVTLSCSPISGHRSVSWYQQTPGQGLQFLFEYFSETQRNKGNFPGRFSGRQFSNSRSEMNVSTLELGDSALYLCASSAGQGNTGELFFGEGSRLTVL.

This chain links TRBV2 with TRBJ2-1, with 8 positions matching TRBD1. Germline loops: CDR1 SNHLY, CDR2 FYNNEI. Unmatched junction bases numbered 14, after V lost 1 base and J lost 3 bases. This CDR3 comprises 19 residues. The CDR3: CASSEGETGDPSRYNEQFF. The DNA of the CDR3 is TGTGCCAGCAGTGAAGGGGAGACAGGGGACCCCAGCCGCTACAATGAGCAGTTCTTC.

This clone was recorded a few times. J is TRBJ2-3 and V is TRBV29-1; D call uncertain. CDR3 length: 13 amino acids. Per germline, CDR1 SQVTM and CDR2 ANQGSEA. The V end was cut by 4 bases, the J end by 2 bases, with 10 bases between. The chain's CDR3 is CSVAPRLTDTQYF. The CDR3 coding sequence is TGCAGCGTTGCTCCCAGACTCACAGATACGCAGTATTTT.

V and J are TRBV20-1 and TRBJ2-3; no definite D call. V was shortened by 5 bases and J by 2 bases, with 5 bases between the two germline ends. The CDR3 runs to 11 residues. CDR1 and CDR2 from the germline V gene are DFQATT and SNEGSKA (reference sequence). The CDR3 region has the DNA TGCAGTGCTCTTAACACAGATACGCAGTATTTT. This sequence encodes CSALNTDTQYF.

About this clone itself: The same CDR3 arises from other DNA sequences in this sample as well. The DNA for the CDR3 is TGCGCCAGCAAGGAATGGGCAGAGACCTATAATTCACCCCTCCACTTT. Its protein product is CASKEWAETYNSPLHF. The chain recombines TRBV4-1 with TRBJ1-6; D ambiguous. The germline V and J ends were trimmed by 7 bases and 2 bases, with 15 bases remaining between them. The CDR3 runs 16 residues. Per germline, CDR1 MGHRA and CDR2 YSYEKL.

This chain connects TRBV2 to TRBJ2-7; no definite D call. This CDR3 spans 13 amino acids. Germline CDR1 is SNHLY and CDR2 is FYNNEI. V was shortened by 3 bases and J by 6 bases, with 12 bases between the two germline ends. CDR3 in amino acids: CASSDMELFEQYF. CDR3 nucleotides: TGTGCCAGCAGTGATATGGAGCTATTCGAGCAGTACTTC.

This chain uses TRBV7-6 with TRBJ1-5; tentatively, D is TRBD1 (6 bases). The CDR3 spans 14 residues. Germline lookup yields CDR1 SGHVS and CDR2 FNYEAQ. V shed 5 bases and J shed 7 bases, with 15 bases lying between them. CDR3 residues: CASSAVLGAQPQHF. CDR3 DNA sequence: TGTGCCAGCAGCGCAGTTCTGGGGGCACAGCCCCAGCATTTT.

This clone was observed a handful of times. The V and J genes are TRBV19 and TRBJ1-2, with a tentative D call TRBD1 (5 bases). Between the trimmed V and J ends, which lost 7 bases and 5 bases, there was a span of 8 bases. The CDR3 contains 11 residues. Per the germline V gene, CDR1 is LNHDA and CDR2 is SQIVND (reference sequence). This CDR3 is CASIGGYGYTF. CDR3 sequence (DNA): TGTGCCAGTATTGGGGGGTATGGCTACACCTTC.

The CDR3 is CASSVEGTGYGYTF. The DNA of the CDR3 is TGTGCCAGCAGCGTCGAGGGGACTGGGTATGGCTACACCTTC. The chain is built from TRBV9 and TRBJ1-2; D might be TRBD1 (5 bases). The CDR3 is 14 residues long. From germline, CDR1 is SGDLS and CDR2 YYNGEE. V lost 2 bases and J lost 5, with 13 bases in between.

The rearrangement uses TRBV2 and TRBJ2-3, with D perhaps TRBD1 (5 bases). Per germline, CDR1 SNHLY and CDR2 FYNNEI. Trimming pared 6 bases from V and 1 base from J, leaving 11 bases between. The CDR3 is 14 residues long. CDR3 coding DNA: TGTGCCAGCAGGTATAGGGGCCGCACAGATACGCAGTATTTT. It codes for CASRYRGRTDTQYF.